This T cell receptor beta chain stems from a study of a mutant IDH1 vaccine in newly diagnosed glioma. TCRdb keeps only in-frame clones here, not all; method: immunoSEQ multiplex PCR. The sample comprises about 68,000 clones, around 82% of which are singletons, and approximately 12% rests with the top ten. Germline V gives CDR1 MGHDK, CDR2 SYGVNS. The V segment lost 5 bases and the J segment 0 bases; nucleotides outside the gene matches: 1. The CDR3 is 15 residues long. The time point denotes: week 35, safety follow-up. One vaccine dose held 300 ug of mutant IDH1 20-mer peptide and came with topical imiquimod. Notes on this clone: What it binds is unknown.

The gene calls are TRBV25-1 and TRBJ2-4; 10 nucleotides line up with TRBD1. This TCR came from a man between 18 and 29 years old with glioma. The sequences come from PBMCs, collected from a glioma patient whose treatment included an IDH1 peptide vaccine. CDR3 region: CASSRQGAAKNIQYF. The CDR3 coding sequence is TGTGCCAGCAGTAGACAGGGGGCAGCCAAAAACATTCAGTACTTC.